This T cell receptor (beta chain) is drawn from a study of blood T cell repertoires in COVID-19. In the source study's methods: From reference gene primer amplification, estimates of nucleated cell counts were derived. TCRdb's copy holds only in-frame clones and misses some; the assay was immunoSEQ multiplex PCR. Clone size and V and J calls were adopted from that table, with D and trimming inferred from the DNA. Of some 180,000 clones listed, around 90% are singletons. Germline CDR1 is MDHEN and CDR2 is SYDVKM. This CDR3 region has 15 residues. V lost 6 bases and J lost 1; bases outside the gene matches: 4.

The receptor was isolated from a man aged 45 to 65 with acute or convalescent COVID-19. Material for sequencing was peripheral blood. The chain joins TRBV28 to TRBJ1-5, with 9 bases lining up with TRBD1. CDR3 sequence reads: CASSRDRESNQPQHF. The CDR3 nucleotides read TGTGCCAGCAGCCGGGACAGGGAAAGCAATCAGCCCCAGCATTTT.